Listed below are T cell receptor beta chains from one sample, sequenced in a study of blood T cells in healthy people across ages. TCRdb processed the 5' RACE reads anew with MiXCR; each CDR3 protein has one entry. The table has about 680,000 distinct CDR3 sequences, around half seen once. Source material: blood. All receptors derive from a woman aged 60 to 75 in good health. Each CDR3 is given with its conserved first and last residue. Fields, in order: D gene, CDR3 length, J gene, clone size, V gene, CDR3 protein, CDR3 DNA. A D gene is named only where the DNA matches it firmly. Where a row states a size, it is once, few, many or the class of an expanded clone; other rows omit it.

NA	14	TRBJ1-2	few	TRBV7-9	CASRAGGENYGYTF	TGTGCCAGCAGAGCTGGGGGGGAAAACTATGGCTACACCTTC
TRBD1	14	TRBJ2-7	NA	TRBV18	CASSLGQVGEEQYF	TGTGCCAGCTCACTAGGACAGGTGGGTGAGGAGCAGTACTTC
NA	13	TRBJ2-7	few	TRBV6-5	CASRQNTALEQYF	TGTGCCAGCAGACAGAACACGGCCCTCGAGCAGTACTTC
NA	14	TRBJ2-1	many	TRBV4-2	CASSQDPHGGEQFF	TGTGCCAGCAGCCAAGATCCCCATGGGGGTGAGCAGTTCTTC
TRBD1	15	TRBJ2-7	few	TRBV4-3	CASSQTGTGFYEQYF	TGCGCCAGCAGCCAAACCGGGACAGGGTTCTACGAGCAGTACTTC
TRBD1	14	TRBJ2-1	few	TRBV29-1	CSVPGQGNYNEQFF	TGCAGCGTCCCGGGACAGGGGAACTACAATGAGCAGTTCTTC
NA	15	TRBJ2-5	few	TRBV9	CASSVSTSSQETQYF	TGTGCCAGCAGCGTAAGCACTAGCAGCCAAGAGACCCAGTACTTC
NA	15	TRBJ2-7	many	TRBV2	CASSEVSELLYEQYF	TGTGCCAGCAGTGAAGTTTCCGAACTCTTATACGAGCAGTACTTC
NA	9	TRBJ1-5	NA	TRBV20-1	CSGAQPQHF	TGCAGTGGGGCCCAGCCCCAGCATTTT
NA	15	TRBJ2-1	NA	TRBV4-3	CASSQRLGTYNEQFF	TGCGCCAGCAGCCAGCGACTAGGGACCTACAATGAGCAGTTCTTT
TRBD2	14	TRBJ2-7	NA	TRBV6-1	CASRTSGVYNEQYF	TGTGCCAGCAGGACTAGCGGAGTCTACAATGAGCAGTACTTC
NA	11	TRBJ2-1	NA	TRBV29-1	CSVEGGAEQFF	TGCAGCGTTGAGGGCGGGGCTGAGCAGTTCTTC
TRBD1	15	TRBJ1-5	NA	TRBV10-3	CATQESGQEYQPQHF	TGTGCCACCCAAGAGTCGGGACAGGAATATCAGCCCCAGCATTTT
TRBD2	16	TRBJ2-1	NA	TRBV20-1	CSARERTSGTRNEQFF	TGCAGTGCTAGAGAACGGACTAGCGGGACACGTAATGAGCAGTTCTTC
TRBD2	15	TRBJ2-2	NA	TRBV5-4	CASTTGTSDAGELFF	TGTGCCAGCACCACCGGGACTAGCGACGCCGGGGAGCTGTTTTTT
NA	15	TRBJ2-6	few	TRBV28	CASSDQGSGANVLTF	TGTGCCAGCAGTGATCAGGGATCTGGGGCCAACGTCCTGACTTTC
NA	13	TRBJ1-5	NA	TRBV3-1	CASSQSLNQPQHF	TGTGCCAGCAGCCAATCGTTAAATCAGCCCCAGCATTTT
NA	13	TRBJ2-1	few	TRBV24-1	CATSDLNNNEQFF	TGTGCCACCAGTGATCTCAACAACAATGAGCAGTTCTTC
NA	11	TRBJ2-1	few	TRBV7-2	CASSQSQEQFF	TGTGCCAGCAGCCAATCACAGGAGCAGTTCTTC
TRBD1	15	TRBJ1-1	NA	TRBV5-1	CASSPGQGYNTEAFF	TGCGCCAGCAGCCCGGGACAGGGCTATAACACTGAAGCTTTCTTT
NA	12	TRBJ1-2	NA	TRBV20-1	CSAKSRNYGYTF	TGCAGTGCCAAGTCTCGGAACTATGGCTACACCTTC
NA	15	TRBJ2-1	NA	TRBV28	CASSNLQGSYNEQFF	TGTGCCAGCAGTAACCTCCAGGGATCCTACAATGAGCAGTTCTTC
TRBD1	17	TRBJ2-5	NA	TRBV3-1	CASSFNPGQGNSETQYF	TGTGCCAGCAGCTTTAATCCGGGACAGGGAAATTCAGAGACCCAGTACTTC
NA	16	TRBJ1-4	NA	TRBV5-1	CASSSGFRSTNEKLFF	TGCGCCAGCAGCTCGGGGTTCAGATCAACTAATGAAAAACTGTTTTTT
NA	12	TRBJ2-1	NA	TRBV3-1	CASSHAAGEQFF	TGTGCCAGCAGCCATGCGGCCGGTGAGCAGTTCTTC
TRBD1	16	TRBJ1-1	NA	TRBV5-1	CASSRRQGARYTEAFF	TGCGCCAGCAGCAGGCGACAGGGGGCACGGTACACTGAAGCTTTCTTT
TRBD2	14	TRBJ2-1	few	TRBV9	CASSVGTSRNEQFF	TGTGCCAGCAGCGTAGGGACTAGTCGGAATGAGCAGTTCTTC
NA	13	TRBJ2-7	few	TRBV5-1	CASSSLRDYEQYF	TGCGCCAGCAGCTCTCTGAGGGACTACGAGCAGTACTTC
TRBD2	14	TRBJ2-1	few	TRBV20-1	CSAERGTSLNEQFF	TGCAGTGCCGAGCGTGGGACTAGTCTCAATGAGCAGTTCTTC
NA	17	TRBJ2-1	NA	TRBV7-9	CASSLVPRTQTYNEQFF	TGTGCCAGCAGCTTAGTACCCCGGACTCAGACCTACAATGAGCAGTTCTTC
NA	15	TRBJ2-7	NA	TRBV9	CASSVDGGTYNEQYF	TGTGCCAGCAGCGTAGATGGGGGAACCTACAATGAGCAGTACTTC
TRBD1	14	TRBJ1-2	NA	TRBV7-9	CASSPNRGLNGYTF	TGTGCCAGCAGCCCAAACAGGGGGTTGAATGGCTACACCTTC
NA	12	TRBJ1-2	few	TRBV20-1	CSARPYNYGYTF	TGCAGTGCAAGACCGTATAACTATGGCTACACCTTC
TRBD2	14	TRBJ2-1	NA	TRBV20-1	CSARAASGIGEQFF	TGCAGTGCTAGAGCGGCTAGCGGGATAGGGGAGCAGTTCTTC
TRBD1	16	TRBJ2-2	NA	TRBV20-1	CSALGQTAANTGELFF	TGCAGTGCTCTGGGACAGACTGCTGCGAACACCGGGGAGCTGTTTTTT
NA	13	TRBJ2-1	NA	TRBV6-2/TRBV6-3	CASSPLQDNEQFF	TGTGCCAGCAGCCCCCTCCAGGACAATGAGCAGTTCTTC
NA	11	TRBJ1-2	NA	TRBV10-3	CASGAAEGYTF	TGTGCGTCGGGGGCGGCGGAGGGCTACACCTTC
TRBD1	13	TRBJ2-5	NA	TRBV20-1	CSARRQGGETQYF	TGCAGTGCTAGACGACAGGGGGGAGAGACCCAGTACTTC
TRBD2	17	TRBJ2-2	NA	TRBV27	CASSLWGGAARTGELFF	TGTGCCAGCAGCTTATGGGGGGGAGCGGCGAGGACCGGGGAGCTGTTTTTT
NA	14	TRBJ2-3	NA	TRBV27	CASSSRGEADTQYF	TGTGCCAGCAGTTCTCGTGGTGAGGCTGATACGCAGTATTTT
TRBD2	21	TRBJ2-3	NA	TRBV4-3	CASSQGHRTSGRSDPTDTQYF	TGCGCCAGCAGCCAAGGACACCGGACTAGCGGGAGATCCGACCCCACAGATACGCAGTATTTT
TRBD1	14	TRBJ2-4	NA	TRBV27	CASSLTGVKNIQYF	TGTGCCAGCAGTCTAACAGGGGTCAAAAACATTCAGTACTTC
NA	15	TRBJ1-3	NA	TRBV7-6	CASSLLQGSGNTIYF	TGTGCCAGCAGCCTACTACAGGGATCTGGAAACACCATATATTTT
NA	16	TRBJ1-1	NA	TRBV20-1	CSASAEVGGVRTEAFF	TGCAGTGCTTCCGCGGAAGTGGGGGGCGTTCGGACTGAAGCTTTCTTT
NA	16	TRBJ2-7	NA	TRBV5-1	CARSLSPGAMPYEQYF	TGCGCCCGCAGCTTGTCCCCAGGGGCGATGCCCTACGAGCAGTACTTC
TRBD1	12	TRBJ2-3	NA	TRBV24-1	CAPQGHTDTQYF	TGTGCCCCACAGGGGCACACAGATACGCAGTATTTT
TRBD2	16	TRBJ2-7	few	TRBV12-3/TRBV12-4	CASRSSTSGVFYEQYF	TGTGCCAGCAGATCCTCGACTAGCGGGGTCTTCTACGAGCAGTACTTC
NA	13	TRBJ1-1	NA	TRBV29-1	CSVEPSQNTEAFF	TGCAGCGTTGAGCCCAGCCAGAACACTGAAGCTTTCTTT
NA	15	TRBJ2-7	NA	TRBV7-2	CASSLDGGISYEQYF	TGTGCCAGCAGCTTAGATGGGGGAATCTCCTACGAGCAGTACTTC
NA	14	TRBJ2-1	NA	TRBV6-5	CASRKERTYNEQFF	TGTGCCAGCAGGAAAGAGCGGACCTACAATGAGCAGTTTTTC
TRBD2	14	TRBJ2-7	NA	TRBV18	CASSEREGPYEQYF	TGTGCCAGCTCGGAGCGGGAGGGACCCTACGAGCAGTACTTC
NA	13	TRBJ2-5	NA	TRBV18	CASSPGNEETQYF	TGTGCCAGCTCACCAGGGAACGAAGAGACCCAGTACTTC
NA	12	TRBJ1-1	few	TRBV29-1	CSVGRWNTEAFF	TGCAGCGTGGGAAGGTGGAACACTGAAGCTTTCTTT
TRBD2	14	TRBJ2-1	NA	TRBV11-1	CASRSLAGSREQFF	TGTGCCAGCAGATCACTAGCGGGATCGAGGGAGCAGTTCTTC
NA	13	TRBJ2-7	NA	TRBV27	CASSTVGLYEQYF	TGTGCCAGCAGCACTGTGGGGCTTTACGAGCAGTACTTC
NA	14	TRBJ2-3	many	TRBV9	CASSVEPSTDTQYF	TGTGCCAGCAGCGTAGAACCAAGCACAGATACGCAGTATTTT
TRBD1	15	TRBJ2-7	NA	TRBV28	CASSPGTGPTYEQYF	TGTGCCAGCAGTCCAGGGACAGGTCCTACCTACGAGCAGTACTTC
TRBD1	15	TRBJ1-5	NA	TRBV18	CASSSGQGLNQPQHF	TGTGCCAGCTCATCGGGACAGGGTCTCAATCAGCCCCAGCATTTT
NA	11	TRBJ1-1	NA	TRBV29-1	CSAGGGTEAFF	TGCAGCGCTGGAGGGGGAACTGAAGCTTTCTTT
NA	15	TRBJ2-7	NA	TRBV28	CASSDREARSYEQYF	TGTGCCAGCAGTGATAGGGAGGCACGTTCCTACGAGCAGTACTTC